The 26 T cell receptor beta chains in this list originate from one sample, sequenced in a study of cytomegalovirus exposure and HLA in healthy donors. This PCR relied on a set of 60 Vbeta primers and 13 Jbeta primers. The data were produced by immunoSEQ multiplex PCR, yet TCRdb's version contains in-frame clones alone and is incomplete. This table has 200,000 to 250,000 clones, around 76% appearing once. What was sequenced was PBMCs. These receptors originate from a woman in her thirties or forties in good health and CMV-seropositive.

The CDR3 bases are TGTGCCAGCAGCTTAGTCGGCAGGGGAGACACCATATATTTT. Residues: CASSLVGRGDTIYF. The chain couples TRBV11-2 to TRBJ1-3, with D perhaps TRBD1 (6 bases). The CDR3 sequence is 14 residues long. Trimming stripped 1 base from V and 8 bases from J, with 12 bases between. The germline gives CDR1 SGHAT, CDR2 FQNNGV.

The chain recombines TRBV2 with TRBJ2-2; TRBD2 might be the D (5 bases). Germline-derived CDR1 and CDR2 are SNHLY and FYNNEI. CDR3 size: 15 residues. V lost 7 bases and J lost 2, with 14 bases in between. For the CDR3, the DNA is TGTGCCAGCAACGGAGGCAGTAAAAACACCGGGGAGCTGTTTTTT. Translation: CASNGGSKNTGELFF.

The CDR3 loop is CASSVVGGLQYF. The CDR3 DNA sequence: TGTGCCAGCAGTGTTGTGGGGGGGCTCCAATACTTC. This chain joins TRBV2 and TRBJ2-7; tentative D call: TRBD2 (7 bases). The CDR3 contains 12 residues. V lost 4 bases to trimming and J lost 13 bases, with 17 bases between them. Per germline, CDR1 SNHLY and CDR2 FYNNEI.

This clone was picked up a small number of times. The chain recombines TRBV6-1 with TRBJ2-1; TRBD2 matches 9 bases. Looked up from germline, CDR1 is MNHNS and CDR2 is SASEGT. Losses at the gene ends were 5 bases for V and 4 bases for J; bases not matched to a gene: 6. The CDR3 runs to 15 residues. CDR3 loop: CASSQRGVLYNEQFF. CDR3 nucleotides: TGTGCCAGCAGTCAGCGGGGGGTCCTGTACAATGAGCAGTTCTTC.

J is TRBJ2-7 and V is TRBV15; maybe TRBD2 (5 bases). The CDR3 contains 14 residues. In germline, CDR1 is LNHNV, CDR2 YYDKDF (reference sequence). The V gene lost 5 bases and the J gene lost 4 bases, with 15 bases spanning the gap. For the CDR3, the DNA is TGTGCCACCAGCCCAGAGGGCACCTCGTACGAGCAGTACTTC. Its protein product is CATSPEGTSYEQYF.

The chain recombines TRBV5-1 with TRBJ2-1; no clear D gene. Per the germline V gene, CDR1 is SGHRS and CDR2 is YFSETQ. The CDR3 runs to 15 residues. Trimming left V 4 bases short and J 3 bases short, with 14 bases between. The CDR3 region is CASSQTSSNYNEQFF. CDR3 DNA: TGCGCCAGCAGCCAGACATCCAGTAACTACAATGAGCAGTTCTTC.

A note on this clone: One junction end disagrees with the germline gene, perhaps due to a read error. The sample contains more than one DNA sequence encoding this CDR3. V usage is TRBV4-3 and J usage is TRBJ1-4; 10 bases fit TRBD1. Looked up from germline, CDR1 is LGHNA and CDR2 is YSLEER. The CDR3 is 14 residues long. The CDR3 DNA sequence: TGCGCCAGTAGCCGACAGGGGGCAGGTGAAAAACTGTTTTTT. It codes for CASSRQGAGEKLFF.

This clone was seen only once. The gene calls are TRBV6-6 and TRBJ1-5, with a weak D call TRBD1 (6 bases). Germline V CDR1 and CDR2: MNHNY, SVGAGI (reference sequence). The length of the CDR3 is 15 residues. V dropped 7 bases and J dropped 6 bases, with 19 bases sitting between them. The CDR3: CASTPGAGLGQPQHF. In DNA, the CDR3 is TGTGCCAGCACCCCAGGGGCAGGGCTTGGTCAGCCCCAGCATTTT.

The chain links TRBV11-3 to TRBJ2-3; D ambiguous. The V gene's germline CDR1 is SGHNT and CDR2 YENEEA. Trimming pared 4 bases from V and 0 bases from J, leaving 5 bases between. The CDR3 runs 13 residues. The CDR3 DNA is TGTGCCAGCAGCTCCGTAAGCACAGATACGCAGTATTTT. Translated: CASSSVSTDTQYF.

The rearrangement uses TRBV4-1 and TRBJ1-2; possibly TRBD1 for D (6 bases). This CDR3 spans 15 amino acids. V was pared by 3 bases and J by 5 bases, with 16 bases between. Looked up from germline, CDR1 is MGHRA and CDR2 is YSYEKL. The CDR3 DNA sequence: TGCGCCAGCAGCCAGGTCCAGGGGAGTTCTTATGGCTACACCTTC. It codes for CASSQVQGSSYGYTF.

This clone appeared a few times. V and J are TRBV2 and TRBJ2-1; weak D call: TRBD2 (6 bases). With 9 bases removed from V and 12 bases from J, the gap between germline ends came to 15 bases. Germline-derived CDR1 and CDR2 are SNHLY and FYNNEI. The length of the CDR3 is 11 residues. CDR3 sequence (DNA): TGTGCCAGTGATAACGGGGGAGGGCAGTTCTTC. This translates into CASDNGGGQFF.

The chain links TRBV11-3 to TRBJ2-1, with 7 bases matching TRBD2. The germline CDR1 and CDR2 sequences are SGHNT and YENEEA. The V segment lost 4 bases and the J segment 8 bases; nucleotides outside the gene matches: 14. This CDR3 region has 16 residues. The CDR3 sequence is CASSSSGTLITDEQFF. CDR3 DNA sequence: TGTGCCAGCAGCTCAAGCGGGACTCTCATAACCGATGAGCAGTTCTTC. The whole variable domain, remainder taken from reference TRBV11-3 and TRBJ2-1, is EAGVVQSPRYKIIEKKQPVAFWCNPISGHNTLYWYLQNLGQGPELLIRYENEEAVDDSQLPKDRFSAERLKGVDSTLKIQPAELGDSAVYLCASSSSGTLITDEQFFGPGTRLTVL.

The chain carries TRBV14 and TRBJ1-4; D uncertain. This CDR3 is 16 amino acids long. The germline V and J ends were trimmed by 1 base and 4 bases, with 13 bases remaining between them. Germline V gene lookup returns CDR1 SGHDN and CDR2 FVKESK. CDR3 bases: TGTGCCAGCAGCCAAGGGGTCAGCGGGTTTAATGAAAAACTGTTTTTT. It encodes CASSQGVSGFNEKLFF.

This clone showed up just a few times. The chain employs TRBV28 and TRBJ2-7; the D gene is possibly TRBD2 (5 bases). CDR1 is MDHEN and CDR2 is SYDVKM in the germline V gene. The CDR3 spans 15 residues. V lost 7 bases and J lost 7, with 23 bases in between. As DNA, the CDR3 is TGTGCCAGCACTCGACTCCTAGAGGGCCTGCGGGAGCAGTACTTC. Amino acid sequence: CASTRLLEGLREQYF.

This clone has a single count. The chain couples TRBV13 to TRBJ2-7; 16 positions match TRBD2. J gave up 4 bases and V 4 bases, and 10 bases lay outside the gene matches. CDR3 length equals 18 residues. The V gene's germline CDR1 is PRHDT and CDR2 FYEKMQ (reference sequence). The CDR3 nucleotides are TGTGCCAGCAGCTACTCCCCCGGGACTAGCGGGGGGGCGTACGAGCAGTACTTC. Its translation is CASSYSPGTSGGAYEQYF.

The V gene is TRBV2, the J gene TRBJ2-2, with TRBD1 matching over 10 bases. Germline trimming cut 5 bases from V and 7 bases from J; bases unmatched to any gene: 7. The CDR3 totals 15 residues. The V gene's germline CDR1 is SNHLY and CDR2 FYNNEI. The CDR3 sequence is CASSLDRGAVGELFF. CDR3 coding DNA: TGTGCCAGCAGTTTGGACAGGGGGGCGGTCGGGGAGCTGTTTTTT.

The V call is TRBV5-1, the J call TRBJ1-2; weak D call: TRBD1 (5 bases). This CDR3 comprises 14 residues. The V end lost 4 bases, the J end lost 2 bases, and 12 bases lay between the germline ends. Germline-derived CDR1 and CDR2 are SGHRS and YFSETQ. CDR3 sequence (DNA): TGCGCCAGCAGCCAGTCGGGGGGGAACTATGGCTACACCTTC. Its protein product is CASSQSGGNYGYTF.

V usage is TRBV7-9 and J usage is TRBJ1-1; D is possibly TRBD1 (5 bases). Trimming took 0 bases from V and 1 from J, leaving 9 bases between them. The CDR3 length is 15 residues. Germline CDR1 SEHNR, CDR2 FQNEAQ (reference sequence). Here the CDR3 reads CASSLAPQGNTEAFF. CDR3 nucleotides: TGTGCCAGCAGCTTAGCCCCGCAGGGGAACACTGAAGCTTTCTTT.

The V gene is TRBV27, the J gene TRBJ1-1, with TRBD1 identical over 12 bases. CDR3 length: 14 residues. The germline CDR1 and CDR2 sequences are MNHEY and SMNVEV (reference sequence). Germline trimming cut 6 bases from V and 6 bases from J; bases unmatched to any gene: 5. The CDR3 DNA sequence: TGTGCCAGCAGATCCGGGACAGGGGGCTCTGAAGCTTTCTTT. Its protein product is CASRSGTGGSEAFF.

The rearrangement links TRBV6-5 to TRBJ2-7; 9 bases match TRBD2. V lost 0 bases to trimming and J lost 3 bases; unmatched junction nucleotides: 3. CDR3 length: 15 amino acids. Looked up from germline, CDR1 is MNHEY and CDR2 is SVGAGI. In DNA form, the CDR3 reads TGTGCCAGCAGTTACTCCCTAGCGGGAATCTACGAGCAGTACTTC. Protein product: CASSYSLAGIYEQYF.

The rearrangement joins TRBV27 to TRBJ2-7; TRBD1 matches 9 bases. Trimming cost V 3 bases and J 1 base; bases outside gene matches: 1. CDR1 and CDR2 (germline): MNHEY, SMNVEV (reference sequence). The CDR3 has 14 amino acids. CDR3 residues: CASSLGQGSYEQYF. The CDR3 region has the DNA TGTGCCAGCAGTTTGGGACAGGGTTCCTACGAGCAGTACTTC.

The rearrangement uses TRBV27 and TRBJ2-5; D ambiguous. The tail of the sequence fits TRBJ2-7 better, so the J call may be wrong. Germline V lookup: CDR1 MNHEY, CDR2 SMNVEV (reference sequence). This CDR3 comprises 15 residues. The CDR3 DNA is TGTGCCAGCAGTTTAGAAGCGCAAAGACCCTACGAGCAGTACTTC. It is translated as CASSLEAQRPYEQYF.

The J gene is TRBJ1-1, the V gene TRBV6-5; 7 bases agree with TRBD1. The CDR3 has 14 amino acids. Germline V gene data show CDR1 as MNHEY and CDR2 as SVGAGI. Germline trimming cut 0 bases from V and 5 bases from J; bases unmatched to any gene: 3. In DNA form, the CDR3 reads TGTGCCAGCAGTTACTCCACAGGGGTTACTGAAGCTTTCTTT. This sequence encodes CASSYSTGVTEAFF.

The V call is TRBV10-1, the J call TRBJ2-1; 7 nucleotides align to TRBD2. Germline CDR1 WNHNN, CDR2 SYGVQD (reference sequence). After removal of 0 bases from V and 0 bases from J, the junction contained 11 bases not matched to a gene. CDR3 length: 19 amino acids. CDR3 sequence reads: CASSESIRGRQSSYNEQFF. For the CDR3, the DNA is TGCGCCAGCAGTGAGTCAATACGCGGGAGACAGAGCTCCTACAATGAGCAGTTCTTC.

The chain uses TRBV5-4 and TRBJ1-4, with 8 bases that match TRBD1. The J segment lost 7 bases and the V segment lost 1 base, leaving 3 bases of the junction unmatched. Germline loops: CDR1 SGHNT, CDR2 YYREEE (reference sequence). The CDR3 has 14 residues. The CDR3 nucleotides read TGTGCCAGCAGCTTGCGGACAGGGAGTGAAAAACTGTTTTTT. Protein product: CASSLRTGSEKLFF.

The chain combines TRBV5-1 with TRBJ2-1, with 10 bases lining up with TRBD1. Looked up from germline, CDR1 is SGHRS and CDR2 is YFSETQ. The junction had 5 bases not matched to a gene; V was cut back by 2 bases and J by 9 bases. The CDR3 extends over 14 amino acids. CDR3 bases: TGCGCCAGCAGCTTTCAAGACAGGGGGCGTGAGCAGTTCTTC. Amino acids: CASSFQDRGREQFF.